This T cell receptor (beta chain) was recorded in a study of graft-versus-host responses after intestinal transplantation. For the study at large: Each recipient received a multivisceral, liver-intestinal, or isolated intestinal graft. Recipients uniformly received anti-thymocyte globulin induction, followed by tacrolimus and steroids for three to four years.

The length of the CDR3 is 15 residues. V shed 3 bases and J shed 1 base, with 8 bases lying between them. Germline V gene lookup returns CDR1 SGHNT and CDR2 YYREEE (reference sequence). The method was immunoSEQ multiplex PCR; TCRdb's version includes in-frame clones alone and lacks a portion of them. The repertoire holds 23,000 or so clones, with about 92% as singletons. This sequence originates from a human patient who received an intestinal transplant, so some T cells may come from the graft donor. This material consisted of PBMCs, taken 18 days after transplant. The V gene is TRBV5-4, the J gene TRBJ2-6, with D uncertain. CDR3 nucleotides: TGTGCCAGCAGCTCCCCCGGGTCTGGGGCCAACGTCCTGACTTTC. Encoded protein: CASSSPGSGANVLTF.